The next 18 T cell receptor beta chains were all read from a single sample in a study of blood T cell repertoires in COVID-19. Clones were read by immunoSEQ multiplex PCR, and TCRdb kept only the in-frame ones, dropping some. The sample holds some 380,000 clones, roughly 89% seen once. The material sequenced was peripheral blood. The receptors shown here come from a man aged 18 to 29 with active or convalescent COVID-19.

The CDR3 DNA is TGTGCCAGCAGGGGTGACAGGGTTTATAAGCCCCAGCATTTT. Encoded protein: CASRGDRVYKPQHF. This chain uses TRBV7-2 with TRBJ1-5; 7 bases line up with TRBD1. The length of the CDR3 is 14 residues. Germline loops: CDR1 SGHTA, CDR2 FQGNSA. V trimming: 6 bases; J trimming: 8 bases; junction bases outside the gene matches: 10.

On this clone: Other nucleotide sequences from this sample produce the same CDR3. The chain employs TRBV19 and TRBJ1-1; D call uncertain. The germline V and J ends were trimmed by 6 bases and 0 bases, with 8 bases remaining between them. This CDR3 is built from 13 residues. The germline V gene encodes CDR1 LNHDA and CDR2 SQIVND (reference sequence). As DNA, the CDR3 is TGTGCCAGTAGCTCGACTGTGAACACTGAAGCTTTCTTT. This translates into CASSSTVNTEAFF.

In nucleotides, the CDR3 is TGTGCCAGCAGCTCAGGGGGCGGTTATGTGGATGGCTACACCTTC. Translating gives CASSSGGGYVDGYTF. The chain combines TRBV6-6 with TRBJ1-2; 8 bases are shared with TRBD1. Germline values: CDR1 MNHNY, CDR2 SVGAGI (reference sequence). V was clipped by 6 bases and J by 6 bases; unmatched bases: 12. CDR3 length: 15 amino acids.

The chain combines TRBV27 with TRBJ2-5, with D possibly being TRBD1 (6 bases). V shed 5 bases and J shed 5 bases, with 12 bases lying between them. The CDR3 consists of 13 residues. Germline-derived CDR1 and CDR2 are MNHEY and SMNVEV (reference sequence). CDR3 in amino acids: CASSVQGPETQYF. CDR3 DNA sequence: TGTGCCAGCAGTGTACAGGGTCCTGAGACCCAGTACTTC.

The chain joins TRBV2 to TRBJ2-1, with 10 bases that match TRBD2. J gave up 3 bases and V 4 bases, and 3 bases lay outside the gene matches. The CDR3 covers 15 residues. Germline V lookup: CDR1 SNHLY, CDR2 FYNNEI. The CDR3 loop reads CASSATSGLYNEQFF. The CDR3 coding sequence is TGTGCCAGCAGTGCGACTAGCGGGCTCTACAATGAGCAGTTCTTC. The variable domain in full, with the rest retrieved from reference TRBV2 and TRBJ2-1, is EPEVTQTPSHQVTQMGQEVILRCVPISNHLYFYWYRQILGQKVEFLVSFYNNEISEKSEIFDDQFSVERPDGSNFTLKIRSTKLEDSAMYFCASSATSGLYNEQFFGPGTRLTVL.

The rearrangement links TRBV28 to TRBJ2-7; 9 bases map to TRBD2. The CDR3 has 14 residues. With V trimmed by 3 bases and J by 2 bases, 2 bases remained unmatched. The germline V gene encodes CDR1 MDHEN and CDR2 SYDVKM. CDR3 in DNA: TGTGCCAGCAGTTTTTCTAGCGGGGCCTACGAGCAGTACTTC. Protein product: CASSFSSGAYEQYF.

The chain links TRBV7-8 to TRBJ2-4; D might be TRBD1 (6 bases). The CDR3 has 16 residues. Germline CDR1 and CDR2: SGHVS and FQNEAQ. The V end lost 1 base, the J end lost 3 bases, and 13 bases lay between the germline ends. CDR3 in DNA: TGTGCCAGCAGCTTAGACAGGGTATTTGGCAAAAACATTCAGTACTTC. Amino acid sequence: CASSLDRVFGKNIQYF.

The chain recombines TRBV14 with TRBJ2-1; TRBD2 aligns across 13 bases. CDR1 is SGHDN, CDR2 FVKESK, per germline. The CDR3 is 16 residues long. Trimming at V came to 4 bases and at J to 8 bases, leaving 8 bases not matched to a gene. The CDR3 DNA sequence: TGTGCCAGCAGCCTTCCTGGACTAGCGGGAGAGCATGAGCAGTTCTTC. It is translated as CASSLPGLAGEHEQFF.

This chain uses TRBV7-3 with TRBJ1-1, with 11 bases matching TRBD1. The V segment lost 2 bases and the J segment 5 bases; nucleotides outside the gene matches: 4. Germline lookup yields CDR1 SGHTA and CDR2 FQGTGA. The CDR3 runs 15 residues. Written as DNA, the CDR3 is TGTGCCAGCAGCTTATCGGGACAGGGGGATACTGAAGCTTTCTTT. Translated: CASSLSGQGDTEAFF.

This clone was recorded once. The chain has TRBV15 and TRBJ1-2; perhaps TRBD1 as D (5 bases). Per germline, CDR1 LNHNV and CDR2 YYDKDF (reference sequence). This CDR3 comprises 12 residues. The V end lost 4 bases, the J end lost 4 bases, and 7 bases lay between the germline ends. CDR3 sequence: CATSTGFYGYTF. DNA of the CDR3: TGTGCCACCAGCACAGGGTTCTATGGCTACACCTTC.

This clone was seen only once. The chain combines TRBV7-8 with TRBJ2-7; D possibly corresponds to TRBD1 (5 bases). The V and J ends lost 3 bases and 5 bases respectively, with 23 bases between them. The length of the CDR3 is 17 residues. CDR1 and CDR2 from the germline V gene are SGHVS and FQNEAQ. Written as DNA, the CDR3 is TGTGCCAGCAGCTTTTCGCCTACTATGTTTCTCAGGGACGAGCAGTACTTC. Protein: CASSFSPTMFLRDEQYF.

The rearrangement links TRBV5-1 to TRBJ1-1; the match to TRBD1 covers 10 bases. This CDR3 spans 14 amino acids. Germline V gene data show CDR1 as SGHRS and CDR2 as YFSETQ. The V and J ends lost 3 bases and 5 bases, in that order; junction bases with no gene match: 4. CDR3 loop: CASSWGTGETEAFF. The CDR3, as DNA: TGCGCCAGCAGCTGGGGGACAGGGGAAACTGAAGCTTTCTTT.

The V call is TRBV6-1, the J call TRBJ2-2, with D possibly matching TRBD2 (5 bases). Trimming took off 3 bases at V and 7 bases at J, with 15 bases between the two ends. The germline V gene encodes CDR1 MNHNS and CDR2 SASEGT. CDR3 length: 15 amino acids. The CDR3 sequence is CASSDLSGFVGELFF. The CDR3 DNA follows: TGTGCCAGCAGTGATCTCTCGGGGTTTGTCGGGGAGCTGTTTTTT.

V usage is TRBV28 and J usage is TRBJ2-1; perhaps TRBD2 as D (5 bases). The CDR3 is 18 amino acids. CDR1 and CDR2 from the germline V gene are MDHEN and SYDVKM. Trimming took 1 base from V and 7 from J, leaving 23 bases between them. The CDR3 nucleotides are TGTGCCAGCAGTTTATCCCACTTGGGGAGCCGGCATAGAAATGAGCAGTTCTTC. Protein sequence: CASSLSHLGSRHRNEQFF. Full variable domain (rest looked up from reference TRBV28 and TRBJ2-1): DVKVTQSSRYLVKRTGEKVFLECVQDMDHENMFWYRQDPGLGLRLIYFSYDVKMKEKGDIPEGYSVSREKKERFSLILESASTNQTSMYLCASSLSHLGSRHRNEQFFGPGTRLTVL.

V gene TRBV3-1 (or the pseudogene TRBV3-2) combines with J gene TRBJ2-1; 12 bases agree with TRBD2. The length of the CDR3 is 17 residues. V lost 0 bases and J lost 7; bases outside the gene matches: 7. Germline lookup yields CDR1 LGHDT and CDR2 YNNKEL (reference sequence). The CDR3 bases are TGTGCCAGCAGCCAAGATATACTAGCGGGGGGCGGGAATGAGCAGTTCTTC. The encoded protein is CASSQDILAGGGNEQFF.

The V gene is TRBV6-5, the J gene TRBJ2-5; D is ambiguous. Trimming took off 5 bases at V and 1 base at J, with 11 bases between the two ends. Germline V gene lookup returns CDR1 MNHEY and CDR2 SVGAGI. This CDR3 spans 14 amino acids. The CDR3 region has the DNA TGTGCCAGCAGTCAGACACGCTCCCAAGAGACCCAGTACTTC. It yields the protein CASSQTRSQETQYF.

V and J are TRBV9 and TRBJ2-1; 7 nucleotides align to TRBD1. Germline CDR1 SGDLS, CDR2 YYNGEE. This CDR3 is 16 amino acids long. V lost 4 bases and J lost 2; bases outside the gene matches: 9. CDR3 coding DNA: TGTGCCAGCAGCCTAAGACAGGGTACCCCCTACAATGAGCAGTTCTTC. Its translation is CASSLRQGTPYNEQFF.

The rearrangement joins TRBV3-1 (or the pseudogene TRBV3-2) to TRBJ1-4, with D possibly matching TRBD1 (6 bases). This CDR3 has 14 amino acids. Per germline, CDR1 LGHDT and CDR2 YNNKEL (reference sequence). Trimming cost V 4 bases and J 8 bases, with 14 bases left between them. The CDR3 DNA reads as TGTGCCAGCAGCCCACAGGGTCTGTGCGAAAAACTGTTTTTT. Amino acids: CASSPQGLCEKLFF.